Shown below are 25 T cell receptor beta chains from a single sample sequenced in a study of cytomegalovirus exposure and HLA in healthy donors. Data came from immunoSEQ multiplex PCR; TCRdb stores just in-frame clones and leaves some out. There are over 150,000 clones in the sample; nearly 90% occur only once, and around a tenth lies in the top ten. The specimen sequenced was PBMCs. These receptors were obtained from a woman under 30 in good health and CMV-seropositive.

The genes are TRBV5-1 and TRBJ2-7; TRBD2 is a possible D gene (6 bases). The germline V gene encodes CDR1 SGHRS and CDR2 YFSETQ. There are 14 residues in the CDR3. Trimming stripped 2 bases from V and 0 bases from J, with 9 bases between. This CDR3 is CASSFSGSSYEQYF. As DNA, the CDR3 is TGCGCCAGCAGCTTTAGCGGTAGCTCCTACGAGCAGTACTTC.

Written as DNA, the CDR3 is TGTGCCAGCAGCGTAGACATGGAGGATGGCTACACCTTC. Encoded protein: CASSVDMEDGYTF. The chain is built from TRBV9 and TRBJ1-2; the D is unclear. V was cut by 0 bases and J by 6 bases, with 9 bases left in between. CDR1 and CDR2 (germline): SGDLS, YYNGEE. This CDR3 comprises 13 residues.

V usage is TRBV4-3 and J usage is TRBJ2-1, with 12 bases identical to TRBD2. This CDR3 region has 18 residues. Germline trimming cut 4 bases from V and 3 bases from J; bases unmatched to any gene: 10. The germline V gene has CDR1 LGHNA and CDR2 YSLEER. The DNA for the CDR3 is TGCGCCAGCAGCCTGCCAATCCGACTAGCGGGAGTCTACAATGAGCAGTTCTTC. It yields the protein CASSLPIRLAGVYNEQFF.

In its sample, this clone was seen once. The V and J genes are TRBV4-2 and TRBJ2-7, with D perhaps TRBD2 (5 bases). The germline gives CDR1 LGHNA, CDR2 YNFKEQ. The CDR3 runs to 15 residues. V was shortened by 0 bases and J by 0 bases, with 9 bases between the two germline ends. Here the CDR3 DNA reads TGTGCCAGCAGCCAAGACCCTAGCAGCTCCTACGAGCAGTACTTC. Its protein is CASSQDPSSSYEQYF.

CDR3 sequence: CASSLPLKEQFF. In DNA form, the CDR3 reads TGTGCCAGTAGTTTGCCCCTAAAGGAGCAGTTCTTC. This chain joins TRBV19 and TRBJ2-1; D not resolved. Deletions cut 5 bases from V and 10 bases from J, with 12 bases between. Germline lookup yields CDR1 LNHDA and CDR2 SQIVND (reference sequence). The CDR3 spans 12 residues.

The chain carries TRBV13 and TRBJ2-2; 10 bases map to TRBD1. CDR3 length: 14 amino acids. Germline assignment: CDR1 PRHDT and CDR2 FYEKMQ (reference sequence). J lost 7 bases, V lost 8 bases, and 7 bases had no gene match. The DNA of the CDR3 is TGTGCCAGCCAGGGACAGGGGAACCTCGGGGAGCTGTTTTTT. Translated: CASQGQGNLGELFF.

The genes are TRBV7-8 and TRBJ2-7; TRBD2 might be the D (7 bases). The CDR3 is 19 residues long. CDR1 is SGHVS and CDR2 is FQNEAQ in the germline V gene. V lost 7 bases to trimming and J lost 2 bases, with 30 bases between them. The CDR3 region is CASTLTQGIGGLGAYEQYF. CDR3 nucleotides: TGTGCCAGCACGCTGACTCAGGGGATCGGAGGACTAGGCGCCTACGAGCAGTACTTC.

This chain uses TRBV6-1 with TRBJ2-1; maybe TRBD1 (6 bases). Germline assignment: CDR1 MNHNS and CDR2 SASEGT. This CDR3 has 13 amino acids. With 6 bases removed from V and 9 bases from J, the gap between germline ends came to 15 bases. This chain's CDR3 is CASRGAGAAEQFF. The CDR3 DNA reads TGTGCCAGCAGGGGGGCGGGCGCTGCTGAGCAGTTCTTC.

This chain links TRBV28 with TRBJ1-1, with 9 bases fitting TRBD1. CDR3 length: 14 residues. V dropped 6 bases and J dropped 3; count of bases not matched to a gene: 5. The germline V gene has CDR1 MDHEN and CDR2 SYDVKM. The CDR3 nucleotides are TGTGCCAGCAGCAGGACAGGGGAGTACACTGAAGCTTTCTTT. It translates to CASSRTGEYTEAFF.

V usage is TRBV15 and J usage is TRBJ2-3, with D possibly TRBD2 on 5 matching bases. This CDR3 has 13 amino acids. Germline values: CDR1 LNHNV, CDR2 YYDKDF (reference sequence). The V end was cut by 4 bases, the J end by 6 bases, with 11 bases between. CDR3 DNA sequence: TGTGCCACCAGCACCGGAAGAGGGGATACGCAGTATTTT. Amino acid sequence: CATSTGRGDTQYF.

This clone was seen only once. J is TRBJ1-2 and V is TRBV6-1; TRBD1 matches at 8 bases. The CDR3 spans 18 residues. The V gene end was trimmed by 3 bases and the J gene end by 1 base; junction bases not matched to a gene: 13. Germline-derived CDR1 and CDR2 are MNHNS and SASEGT. CDR3 DNA: TGTGCCAGCAGTGACCACCGGACAGGGAGAAAGCGTAACTATGGCTACACCTTC. Its translation is CASSDHRTGRKRNYGYTF.

The chain recombines TRBV5-1 with TRBJ2-7; tentative D call: TRBD1 (6 bases). This CDR3 comprises 14 residues. CDR1 SGHRS and CDR2 YFSETQ come from the germline V gene. The V gene lost 3 bases and the J gene lost 2 bases, with 12 bases spanning the gap. CDR3 nucleotide sequence: TGCGCCAGCAGCTCCTCGACAGGTCCCTACGAGCAGTACTTC. This translates into CASSSSTGPYEQYF.

The V call is TRBV4-1, the J call TRBJ1-4; D call uncertain. The V end lost 1 base, the J end lost 3 bases, and 9 bases lay between the germline ends. CDR3 length: 15 amino acids. Germline V CDR1 and CDR2: MGHRA, YSYEKL. The CDR3 sequence is CASSQAASSNEKLFF. In nucleotides, the CDR3 is TGCGCCAGCAGCCAAGCTGCGAGCTCTAATGAAAAACTGTTTTTT.

The chain has TRBV9 and TRBJ2-1; maybe TRBD2 (7 bases). This CDR3 comprises 14 residues. V was shortened by 4 bases and J by 9 bases, with 17 bases between the two germline ends. Germline V gene lookup returns CDR1 SGDLS and CDR2 YYNGEE. The CDR3 region has the DNA TGTGCCAGCAGCCCCCTGGGGGGGGCCGGTGAGCAGTTCTTC. Protein: CASSPLGGAGEQFF.

This clone was detected once. The chain couples TRBV6-5 to TRBJ2-7; tentative D call: TRBD2 (5 bases). Per germline, CDR1 MNHEY and CDR2 SVGAGI. V gave up 3 bases and J gave up 3 bases, with 12 bases separating them. The CDR3 is 14 residues long. The CDR3 region has the DNA TGTGCCAGCAGTTATCAACCCGGGGACTACGAGCAGTACTTC. Translated: CASSYQPGDYEQYF.

The V and J genes are TRBV28 and TRBJ1-1, with 7 bases lining up with TRBD1. Trimming removed 6 bases from V and 7 bases from J; junction bases left unmatched: 11. The CDR3 consists of 14 residues. CDR1 and CDR2 (germline): MDHEN, SYDVKM. CDR3 amino acids: CASRVPGQILEAFF. CDR3 nucleotides: TGTGCCAGCAGGGTTCCGGGACAGATACTTGAAGCTTTCTTT.

J is TRBJ2-1 and V is TRBV5-1; TRBD2 agrees at 7 bases. The germline V gene has CDR1 SGHRS and CDR2 YFSETQ. J gave up 9 bases and V 1 base, and 4 bases lay outside the gene matches. The CDR3 runs 13 residues. The CDR3 sequence is CASSLFGGSEQFF. CDR3 sequence (DNA): TGCGCCAGCAGCTTGTTCGGCGGGAGTGAGCAGTTCTTC.

The rearrangement joins TRBV19 to TRBJ1-1; D is ambiguous. The length of the CDR3 is 14 residues. CDR1 and CDR2 from the germline V gene are LNHDA and SQIVND (reference sequence). V lost 9 bases to trimming and J lost 5 bases, with 19 bases between them. CDR3 sequence: CASILGPAGTEAFF. The CDR3 bases are TGTGCCAGCATCCTGGGCCCGGCGGGAACTGAAGCTTTCTTT.

This sequence joins TRBV5-5 and TRBJ2-7; D gene uncertain. Trimming removed 2 bases from V and 2 bases from J, with 11 bases in between. The CDR3 contains 14 residues. Germline CDR1 and CDR2: SGHKS and YYEKEE (reference sequence). CDR3 DNA sequence: TGTGCCAGCAGCTTTAGGTCGGCGGCCTACGAGCAGTACTTC. This sequence encodes CASSFRSAAYEQYF.

CDR3: CASSRLQGAGEKLFF. DNA for the CDR3: TGTGCCAGCAGCCGCCTACAGGGGGCTGGGGAAAAACTGTTTTTT. The genes are TRBV14 and TRBJ1-4; 9 bases line up with TRBD1. Trimming removed 4 bases from V and 8 bases from J; junction bases left unmatched: 8. The CDR3 has 15 amino acids. Germline CDR1 and CDR2: SGHDN and FVKESK.

V is TRBV19 and J is TRBJ1-5; D call uncertain. This CDR3 contains 13 residues. V gave up 5 bases and J gave up 4 bases, with 9 bases separating them. Germline V gene lookup returns CDR1 LNHDA and CDR2 SQIVND (reference sequence). The CDR3 spells CASSEVRNQPQHF. The CDR3 DNA sequence: TGTGCCAGTAGTGAAGTGAGGAATCAGCCCCAGCATTTT. Complete variable domain (other parts from reference TRBV19 and TRBJ1-5): DGGITQSPKYLFRKEGQNVTLSCEQNLNHDAMYWYRQDPGQGLRLIYYSQIVNDFQKGDIAEGYSVSREKKESFPLTVTSAQKNPTAFYLCASSEVRNQPQHFGDGTRLSIL.

The rearrangement joins TRBV11-2 to TRBJ2-1; the D gene is possibly TRBD2 (6 bases). The V end was cut by 4 bases, the J end by 2 bases, with 18 bases between. The CDR3 extends over 17 amino acids. Germline CDR1 and CDR2: SGHAT and FQNNGV. CDR3 nucleotides: TGTGCCAGCAGCTGGGGGGTCGGGAAATCCACCTACAATGAGCAGTTCTTC. It is translated as CASSWGVGKSTYNEQFF.

V is TRBV10-2 and J is TRBJ2-1; no definite D call. Germline V CDR1 and CDR2: WSHSY, SAAADI. The V gene lost 8 bases and the J gene lost 7 bases, with 12 bases spanning the gap. CDR3 size: 12 residues. The CDR3 protein is CASAAGGNEQFF. For the CDR3, the DNA is TGCGCCAGCGCGGCTGGTGGTAATGAGCAGTTCTTC.

The V call is TRBV9, the J call TRBJ2-7; D may be TRBD2 (6 bases). Deletions cut 6 bases from V and 1 base from J, with 14 bases between. The CDR3 has 14 residues. Germline loops: CDR1 SGDLS, CDR2 YYNGEE. Here the CDR3 DNA reads TGTGCCAGCAATGGAGGGCAGTTTTCCTACGAGCAGTACTTC. Translated: CASNGGQFSYEQYF.

The chain is built from TRBV6-5 and TRBJ1-1; D is possibly TRBD1 (5 bases). The CDR3 contains 15 residues. Germline V gene sequence: CDR1 MNHEY, CDR2 SVGAGI. V was cut by 0 bases and J by 1 base, with 9 bases left in between. This CDR3 is CASSYSAQGNTEAFF. For the CDR3, the DNA is TGTGCCAGCAGTTACTCAGCGCAGGGGAACACTGAAGCTTTCTTT.